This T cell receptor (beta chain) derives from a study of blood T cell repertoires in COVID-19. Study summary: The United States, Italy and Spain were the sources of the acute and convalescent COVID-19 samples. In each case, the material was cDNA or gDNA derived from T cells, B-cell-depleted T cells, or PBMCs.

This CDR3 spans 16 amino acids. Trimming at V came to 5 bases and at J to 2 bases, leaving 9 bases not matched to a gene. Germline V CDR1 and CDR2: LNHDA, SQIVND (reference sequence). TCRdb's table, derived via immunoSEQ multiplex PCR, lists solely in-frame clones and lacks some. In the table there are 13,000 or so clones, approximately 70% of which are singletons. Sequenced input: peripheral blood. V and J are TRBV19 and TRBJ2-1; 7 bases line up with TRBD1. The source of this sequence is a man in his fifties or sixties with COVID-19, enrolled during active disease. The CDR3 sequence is CASSVDRETTYNEQFF. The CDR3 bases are TGTGCCAGTAGTGTCGACAGGGAAACAACCTACAATGAGCAGTTCTTC.